Below, 15 T cell receptor beta chains from the same sample are listed, as sequenced in a study of control samples from healthy donors and cancer patients. Libraries were prepared by immunoSEQ multiplex PCR; TCRdb keeps only in-frame clonotypes and omits some of them. The table has more than 85,000 clones, 85% to 90% seen once. The sequenced sample was blood. Receptors originate from a woman between 50 and 59 years old in good health.

This chain uses TRBV7-9 with TRBJ2-7; D gene ambiguous. With 2 bases removed from V and 6 bases from J, the gap between germline ends came to 5 bases. The CDR3 has 11 amino acids. Per the germline V gene, CDR1 is SEHNR and CDR2 is FQNEAQ (reference sequence). Here the CDR3 reads CASSLSSEQYV. CDR3 sequence (DNA): TGTGCCAGCAGCTTAAGTAGCGAGCAGTACGTC.

The CDR3 sequence is CACRRQGDTEAFF. CDR3 sequence (DNA): TGTGCCTGCCGCAGGCAGGGGGACACTGAAGCTTTCTTT. J is TRBJ1-1 and V is TRBV19, with 7 bases aligning to TRBD1. Germline CDR1 LNHDA, CDR2 SQIVND (reference sequence). The CDR3 is 13 amino acids. V dropped 11 bases and J dropped 3; count of bases not matched to a gene: 9.

J is TRBJ1-4 and V is TRBV11-2; D unclear. The V end was cut by 4 bases, the J end by 4 bases, with 4 bases between. Germline CDR1 and CDR2: SGHAT and FQNNGV. This CDR3 spans 12 amino acids. The CDR3 loop reads CASSYYNEKLFF. CDR3 DNA: TGTGCCAGCAGCTACTATAATGAAAAACTGTTTTTT.

This clone was detected a few times. This chain connects TRBV6-5 to TRBJ1-3; D uncertain. Germline CDR1 MNHEY, CDR2 SVGAGI. CDR3 size: 13 residues. V gave up 6 bases and J gave up 7 bases, with 13 bases separating them. The CDR3 sequence is CASSDLYGNTIYF. In DNA, the CDR3 is TGTGCCAGCAGCGACCTATACGGGAACACCATATATTTT.

This chain uses TRBV9 with TRBJ2-1, with D possibly TRBD2 on 6 matching bases. This CDR3 region has 16 residues. Trimming left V 4 bases short and J 3 bases short, with 17 bases between. The germline V gene encodes CDR1 SGDLS and CDR2 YYNGEE. CDR3: CASSTRTGGFYNEQFF. In DNA, the CDR3 is TGTGCCAGCAGCACCCGGACCGGAGGGTTCTACAATGAGCAGTTCTTC.

The table lists this clone with a few counts. This chain links TRBV6-5 with TRBJ2-2; D may be TRBD2 (6 bases). CDR3 length: 15 residues. V lost 6 bases, J lost 0 bases, and 11 bases lay in between. Per the germline V gene, CDR1 is MNHEY and CDR2 is SVGAGI. The CDR3 nucleotides read TGTGCCAGCAGAAGGGACTGGGCGAACACCGGGGAGCTGTTTTTT. Translation gives CASRRDWANTGELFF.

The chain links TRBV18 to TRBJ1-1; D not resolved. Trimming removed 4 bases from V and 6 bases from J, with 18 bases in between. The CDR3 is 15 residues long. From germline, CDR1 is KGHSH and CDR2 LQKENI. The CDR3 here is CASSLLLPPQAEAFF. CDR3 nucleotides: TGTGCCAGCTCACTACTCCTCCCACCCCAGGCTGAAGCTTTCTTT.

Concerning this clone itself: A junction boundary mismatches the germline segment, possibly from a read error. The chain carries TRBV30 and TRBJ2-5, with TRBD2 identical over 11 bases. Germline V gene lookup returns CDR1 GTSNPN and CDR2 SVGIG (reference sequence). The CDR3 is made up of 12 amino acids. Written as DNA, the CDR3 is TGTGCCGGGGGGGGACAGGGTAGCGGGAGGGACTTC. Amino acids: CAGGGQGSGRDF. The full variable domain, completed using reference TRBV30 and TRBJ2-5, is SQTIHQWPATLVQPVGSPLSLECTVEGTSNPNLYWYRQAAGRGLQLLFYSVGIGQISSEVPQNLSASRPQDRQFILSSKKLLLSDSGFYLCAGGGQGSGRDFGPGTRLLVL.

V usage is TRBV13 and J usage is TRBJ1-2; D perhaps matches TRBD1 (6 bases). The CDR3 extends over 13 amino acids. V was trimmed by 1 base and J by 6 bases, leaving 9 bases between them. Germline values: CDR1 PRHDT, CDR2 FYEKMQ (reference sequence). The chain's CDR3 is CASSLEQGNGYTF. CDR3 nucleotide sequence: TGTGCCAGCAGCTTAGAGCAGGGGAATGGCTACACCTTC.

The chain links TRBV5-4 to TRBJ1-1; 7 positions agree with TRBD1. Germline V gene lookup returns CDR1 SGHNT and CDR2 YYREEE (reference sequence). This CDR3 is 15 amino acids long. V shed 3 bases and J 0 bases; nucleotides not matched to a gene: 5. The CDR3 nucleotides are TGTGCCAGCAGCTCCAACAGGGGAATGAACACTGAAGCTTTCTTT. Amino acids: CASSSNRGMNTEAFF.

The chain recombines TRBV27 with TRBJ2-2; tentatively, D is TRBD2 (6 bases). The V end was cut by 11 bases, the J end by 0 bases, with 16 bases between. The CDR3 is made up of 15 amino acids. Germline loops: CDR1 MNHEY, CDR2 SMNVEV (reference sequence). This CDR3 is CASTTGGANTGELFF. As DNA, the CDR3 is TGTGCCTCGACAACGGGCGGGGCGAACACCGGGGAGCTGTTTTTT.

The chain carries TRBV6-5 and TRBJ2-5, with D possibly TRBD1 on 5 matching bases. Per the germline V gene, CDR1 is MNHEY and CDR2 is SVGAGI. The CDR3 spans 12 residues. The V end was cut by 2 bases, the J end by 4 bases, with 5 bases between. The CDR3 nucleotides read TGTGCCAGCAGTTACAGGGGAGAGACCCAGTACTTC. Translated: CASSYRGETQYF.

This sequence joins TRBV7-9 and TRBJ2-2; D ambiguous. V shed 1 base and J shed 1 base, with 4 bases lying between them. Germline lookup yields CDR1 SEHNR and CDR2 FQNEAQ (reference sequence). This CDR3 region has 14 residues. This CDR3 reads CASSLGWNTGELFF. CDR3 in DNA: TGTGCCAGCAGCTTAGGATGGAACACCGGGGAGCTGTTTTTT.

The table lists this clone with a few counts. The chain carries TRBV6-2 or TRBV6-3 and TRBJ2-7, with D tentatively TRBD2 (6 bases). The CDR3 has 15 residues. Germline V CDR1 and CDR2: MNHEY, SVGEGT. With 3 bases removed from V and 6 bases from J, the gap between germline ends came to 18 bases. The CDR3 reads CASSYGGALYGEQYV. DNA for the CDR3: TGTGCCAGCAGTTATGGAGGGGCCCTGTATGGCGAGCAGTACGTC.

The rearrangement uses TRBV7-9 and TRBJ1-2, with 9 bases aligning to TRBD1. The CDR3 totals 13 residues. Trimming took 4 bases from V and 6 from J; bases not matched to a gene: 3. Germline lookup yields CDR1 SEHNR and CDR2 FQNEAQ (reference sequence). The CDR3 coding sequence is TGTGCCAGCAGCTCTGGACAGGGGCATGGCTACACCTTC. Its protein is CASSSGQGHGYTF.